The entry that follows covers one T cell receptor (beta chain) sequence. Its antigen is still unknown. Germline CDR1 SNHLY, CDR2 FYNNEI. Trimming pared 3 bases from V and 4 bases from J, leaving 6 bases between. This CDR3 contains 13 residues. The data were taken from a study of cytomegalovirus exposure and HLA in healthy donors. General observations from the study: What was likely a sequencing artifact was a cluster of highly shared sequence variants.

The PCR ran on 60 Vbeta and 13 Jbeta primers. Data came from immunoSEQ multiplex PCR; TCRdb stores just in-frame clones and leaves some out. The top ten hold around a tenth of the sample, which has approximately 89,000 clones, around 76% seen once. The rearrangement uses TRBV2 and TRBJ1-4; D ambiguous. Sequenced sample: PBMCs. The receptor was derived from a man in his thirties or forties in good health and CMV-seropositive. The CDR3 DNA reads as TGTGCCAGCAGTGATAGATATAATGAAAAACTGTTTTTT. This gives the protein CASSDRYNEKLFF.